The text below deals with one T cell receptor (beta chain). Participant-reported clinical history was the basis for cohort assignment. In the authors' methods: Reference gene primers were amplified, and this amplification served to estimate nucleated cell counts. Repertoires were generated with immunoSEQ multiplex PCR, while TCRdb's copy carries only in-frame clones and drops some. V and J calls and clone size are given by that table; D and trimming were obtained from the DNA. The sample includes around 180,000 clones, under 85% of them seen just once. This sample is part of a study of blood T cell repertoires in COVID-19. For the study at large: Samples came from the United States, Italy and Spain, spanning acute and convalescent COVID-19. The analysed material was cDNA or gDNA that came from T cells, B-cell-depleted T cells, or PBMCs.

Per germline, CDR1 SGHAT and CDR2 FQDESV (reference sequence). The V end was cut by 4 bases, the J end by 5 bases, with 4 bases between. The CDR3 totals 11 residues. The sample was PBMCs or T cells enriched from blood (not recorded which). This clonotype originated in a man aged 50-60 years who had recovered from COVID-19. V usage is TRBV11-1 and J usage is TRBJ2-3; D is undetermined. The DNA for the CDR3 is TGTGCCAGCAGCTACAGAGATACGCAGTATTTT. This translates into CASSYRDTQYF.